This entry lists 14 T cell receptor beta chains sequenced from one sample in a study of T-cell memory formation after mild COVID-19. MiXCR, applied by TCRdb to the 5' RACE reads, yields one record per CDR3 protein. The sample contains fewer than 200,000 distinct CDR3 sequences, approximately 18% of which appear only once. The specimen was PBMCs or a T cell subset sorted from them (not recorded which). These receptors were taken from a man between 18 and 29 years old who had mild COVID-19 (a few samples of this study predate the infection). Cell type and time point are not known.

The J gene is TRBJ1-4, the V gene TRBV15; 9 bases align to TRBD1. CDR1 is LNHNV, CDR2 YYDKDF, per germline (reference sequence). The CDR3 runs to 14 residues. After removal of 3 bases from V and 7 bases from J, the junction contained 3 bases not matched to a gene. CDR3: CATSRGDRVEKLFF. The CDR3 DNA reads TGTGCCACCAGCAGGGGGGACAGGGTTGAAAAACTGTTTTTT.

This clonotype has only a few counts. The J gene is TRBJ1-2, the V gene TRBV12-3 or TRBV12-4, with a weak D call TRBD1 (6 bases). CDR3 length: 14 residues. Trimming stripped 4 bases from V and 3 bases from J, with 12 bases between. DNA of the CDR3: TGTGCCAGCAGTTCCAGGGGCATAGACTATGGCTACACCTTC. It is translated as CASSSRGIDYGYTF.

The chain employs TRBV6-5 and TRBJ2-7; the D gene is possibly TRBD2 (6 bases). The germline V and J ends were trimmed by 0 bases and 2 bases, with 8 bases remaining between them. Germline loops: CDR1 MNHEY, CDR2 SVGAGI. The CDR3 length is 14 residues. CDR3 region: CASSYSRGTYEQYF. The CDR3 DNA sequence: TGTGCCAGCAGTTACTCGCGGGGAACCTACGAGCAGTACTTC.

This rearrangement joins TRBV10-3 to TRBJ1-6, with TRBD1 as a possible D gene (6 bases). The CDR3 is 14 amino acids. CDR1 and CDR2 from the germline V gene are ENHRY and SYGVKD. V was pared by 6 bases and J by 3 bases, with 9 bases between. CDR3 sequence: CAIRSDSYNSPLHF. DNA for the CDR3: TGTGCCATCAGGTCGGACAGCTATAATTCACCCCTCCACTTT.

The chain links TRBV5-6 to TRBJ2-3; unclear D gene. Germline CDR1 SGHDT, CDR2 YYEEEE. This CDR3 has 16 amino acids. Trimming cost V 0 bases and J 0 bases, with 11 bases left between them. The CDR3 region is CASSLAATKSTDTQYF. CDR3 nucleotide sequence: TGTGCCAGCAGCTTGGCCGCGACAAAGAGCACAGATACGCAGTATTTT.

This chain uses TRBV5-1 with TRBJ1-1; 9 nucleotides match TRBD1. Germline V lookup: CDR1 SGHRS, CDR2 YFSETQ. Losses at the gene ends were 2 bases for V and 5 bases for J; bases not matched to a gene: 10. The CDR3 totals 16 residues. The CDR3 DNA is TGCGCCAGCAGCTTTACAGGGGGCGCGAGTCTTACTGAAGCTTTCTTT. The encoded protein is CASSFTGGASLTEAFF.

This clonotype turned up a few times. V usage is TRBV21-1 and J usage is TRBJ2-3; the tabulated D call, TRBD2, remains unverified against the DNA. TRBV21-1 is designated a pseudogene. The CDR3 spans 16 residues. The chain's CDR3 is CASTTLDRRGTDTQYF. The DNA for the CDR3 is TGTGCCAGCACCACCCTCGACCGAAGAGGCACAGATACGCAGTATTTT.

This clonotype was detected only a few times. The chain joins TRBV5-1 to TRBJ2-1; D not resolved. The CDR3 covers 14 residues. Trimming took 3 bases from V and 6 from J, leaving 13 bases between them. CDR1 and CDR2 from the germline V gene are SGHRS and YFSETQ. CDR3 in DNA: TGCGCCAGCAGCTCCCCTCTTTCCGCCAATGAGCAGTTCTTC. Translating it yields CASSSPLSANEQFF.

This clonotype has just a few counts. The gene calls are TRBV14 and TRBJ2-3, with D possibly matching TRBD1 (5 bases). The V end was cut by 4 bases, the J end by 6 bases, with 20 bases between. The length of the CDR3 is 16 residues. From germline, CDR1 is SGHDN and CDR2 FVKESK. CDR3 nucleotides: TGTGCCAGCAGCCGGGCGAATGGGGCGCCCGTGGATACGCAGTATTTT. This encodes CASSRANGAPVDTQYF.

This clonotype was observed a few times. In nucleotides, the CDR3 is TGTGCCAGCAGCTACGGGTTGCGAGAGACCCAGTACTTC. It is translated as CASSYGLRETQYF. The V call is TRBV5-6, the J call TRBJ2-5; D ambiguous. V shed 3 bases and J shed 4 bases, with 10 bases lying between them. Germline CDR1 and CDR2: SGHDT and YYEEEE. The CDR3 loop spans 13 amino acids.

CDR3 sequence reads: CSARPPPGGTSGSTDTQYF. The DNA of the CDR3 is TGCAGTGCTAGACCGCCACCCGGCGGGACTAGCGGTAGCACAGATACGCAGTATTTT. The chain combines TRBV20-1 with TRBJ2-3; 11 bases are a match to TRBD2. Germline V gene data show CDR1 as DFQATT and CDR2 as SNEGSKA (reference sequence). The CDR3 covers 19 residues. V lost 2 bases to trimming and J lost 0 bases; unmatched junction nucleotides: 13.

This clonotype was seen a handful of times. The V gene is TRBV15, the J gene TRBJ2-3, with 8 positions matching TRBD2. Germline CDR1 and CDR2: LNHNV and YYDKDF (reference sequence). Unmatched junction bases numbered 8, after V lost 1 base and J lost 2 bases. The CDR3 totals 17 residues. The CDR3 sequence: CATSRVRGGRPTDTQYF. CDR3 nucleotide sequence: TGTGCCACCAGCAGAGTACGGGGGGGACGTCCCACAGATACGCAGTATTTT.

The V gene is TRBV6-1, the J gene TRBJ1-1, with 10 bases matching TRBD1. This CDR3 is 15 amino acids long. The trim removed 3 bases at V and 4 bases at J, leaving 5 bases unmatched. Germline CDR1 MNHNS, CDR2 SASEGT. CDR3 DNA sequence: TGTGCCAGCAGTGATTTGGGGACAGGGGCCACTGAAGCTTTCTTT. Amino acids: CASSDLGTGATEAFF.

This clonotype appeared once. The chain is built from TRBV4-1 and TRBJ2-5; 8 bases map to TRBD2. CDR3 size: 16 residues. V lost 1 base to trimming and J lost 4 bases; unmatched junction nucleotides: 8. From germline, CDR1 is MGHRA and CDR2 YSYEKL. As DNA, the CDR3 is TGCGCCAGCAGCCAAGCGACGGGACTAGGGTTAGAGACCCAGTACTTC. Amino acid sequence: CASSQATGLGLETQYF.